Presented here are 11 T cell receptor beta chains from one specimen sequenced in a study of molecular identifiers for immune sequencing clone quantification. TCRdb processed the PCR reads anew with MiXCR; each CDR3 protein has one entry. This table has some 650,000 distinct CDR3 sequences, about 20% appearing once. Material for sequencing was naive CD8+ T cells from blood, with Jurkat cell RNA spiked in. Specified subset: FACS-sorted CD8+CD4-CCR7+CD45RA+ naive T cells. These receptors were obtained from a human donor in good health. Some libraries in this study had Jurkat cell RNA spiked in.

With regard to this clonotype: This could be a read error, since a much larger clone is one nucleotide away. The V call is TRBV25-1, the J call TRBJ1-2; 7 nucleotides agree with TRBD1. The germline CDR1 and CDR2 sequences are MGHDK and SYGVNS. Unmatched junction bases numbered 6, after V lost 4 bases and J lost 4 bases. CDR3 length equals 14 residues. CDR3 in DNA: TGTGCCAGCAGTGGGCCAGGGGGGATCTATGGCTACACCTTC. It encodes CASSGPGGIYGYTF.

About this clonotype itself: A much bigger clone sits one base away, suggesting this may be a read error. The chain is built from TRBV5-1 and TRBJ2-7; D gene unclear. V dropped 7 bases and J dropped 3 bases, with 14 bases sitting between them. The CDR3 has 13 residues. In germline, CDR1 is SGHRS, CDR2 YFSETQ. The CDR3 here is CASGLQTDYEQYF. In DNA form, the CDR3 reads TGCGCCAGCGGCCTCCAAACGGACTACGAGCAGTACTTC. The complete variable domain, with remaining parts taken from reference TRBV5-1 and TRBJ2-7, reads KAGVTQTPRYLIKTRGQQVTLSCSPISGHRSVSWYQQTPGQGLQFLFEYFSETQRNKGNFPGRFSGRQFSNSRSEMNVSTLELGDSALYLCASGLQTDYEQYFGPGTRLTVT.

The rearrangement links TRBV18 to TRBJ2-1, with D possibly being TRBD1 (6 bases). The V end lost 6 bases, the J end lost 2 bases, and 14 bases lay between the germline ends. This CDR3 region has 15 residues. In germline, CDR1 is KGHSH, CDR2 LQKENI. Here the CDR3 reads CASSFRDNTYNEQFF. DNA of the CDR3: TGTGCCAGCTCGTTCCGGGACAACACCTACAATGAGCAGTTCTTC. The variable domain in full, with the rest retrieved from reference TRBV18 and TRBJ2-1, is NAGVMQNPRHLVRRRGQEARLRCSPMKGHSHVYWYRQLPEEGLKFMVYLQKENIIDESGMPKERFSAEFPKEGPSILRIQQVVRGDSAAYFCASSFRDNTYNEQFFGPGTRLTVL.

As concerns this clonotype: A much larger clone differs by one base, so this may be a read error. Written as DNA, the CDR3 is TGTGCCAGCAGCTCACCCCCGGGGGCGCCCAACGAGCAGTACTTC. Residues: CASSSPPGAPNEQYF. The chain uses TRBV7-9 and TRBJ2-7; D may be TRBD1 or TRBD2 (6 bases each). Trimming shortened V by 4 bases and J by 5 bases, and 18 bases separated the two germline ends. This CDR3 is built from 15 residues. CDR1 is SEHNR and CDR2 is FQNEAQ in the germline V gene (reference sequence).

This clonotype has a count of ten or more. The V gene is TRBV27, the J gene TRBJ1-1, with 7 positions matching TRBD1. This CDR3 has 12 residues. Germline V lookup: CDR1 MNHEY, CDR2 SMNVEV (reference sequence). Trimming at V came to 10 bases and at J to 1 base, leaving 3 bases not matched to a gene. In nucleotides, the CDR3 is TGTGCCACCAGGACAGGGAACACTGAAGCTTTCTTT. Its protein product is CATRTGNTEAFF.

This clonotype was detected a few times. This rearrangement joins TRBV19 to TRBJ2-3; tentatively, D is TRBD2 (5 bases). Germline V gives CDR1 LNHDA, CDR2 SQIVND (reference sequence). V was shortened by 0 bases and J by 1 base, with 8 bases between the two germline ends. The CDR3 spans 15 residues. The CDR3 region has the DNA TGTGCCAGTAGTATAGACGGACTCCGCACAGATACGCAGTATTTT. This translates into CASSIDGLRTDTQYF.

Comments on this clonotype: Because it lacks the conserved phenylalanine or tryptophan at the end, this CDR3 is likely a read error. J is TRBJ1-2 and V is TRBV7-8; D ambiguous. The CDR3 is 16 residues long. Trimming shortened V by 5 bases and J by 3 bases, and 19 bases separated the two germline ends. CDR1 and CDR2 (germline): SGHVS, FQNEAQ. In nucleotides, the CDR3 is TGTGCCAGCAGCCTTTACGGGGAAGAAAGGGACTATGGCTACACCCTC. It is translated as CASSLYGEERDYGYTL.

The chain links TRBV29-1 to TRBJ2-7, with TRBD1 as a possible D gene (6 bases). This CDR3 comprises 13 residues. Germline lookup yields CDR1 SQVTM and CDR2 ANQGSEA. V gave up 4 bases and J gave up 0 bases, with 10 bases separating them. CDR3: CSVGTDNSYEQYF. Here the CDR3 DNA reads TGCAGCGTTGGGACAGACAACTCCTACGAGCAGTACTTC.

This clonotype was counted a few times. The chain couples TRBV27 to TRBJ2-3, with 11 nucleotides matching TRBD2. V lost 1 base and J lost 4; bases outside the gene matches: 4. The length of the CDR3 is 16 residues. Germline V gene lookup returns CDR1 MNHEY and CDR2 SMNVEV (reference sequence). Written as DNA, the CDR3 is TGTGCCAGCAGTTTATTAGGTAGCGGGGGGGCAGATACGCAGTATTTT. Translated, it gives CASSLLGSGGADTQYF.

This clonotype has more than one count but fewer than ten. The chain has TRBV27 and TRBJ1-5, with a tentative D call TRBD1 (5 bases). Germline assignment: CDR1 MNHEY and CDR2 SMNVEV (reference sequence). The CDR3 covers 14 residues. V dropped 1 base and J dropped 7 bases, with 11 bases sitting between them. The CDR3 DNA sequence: TGTGCCAGCAGTTTATGGCAGGGCAGCCAGCCCCAGCATTTT. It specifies CASSLWQGSQPQHF.

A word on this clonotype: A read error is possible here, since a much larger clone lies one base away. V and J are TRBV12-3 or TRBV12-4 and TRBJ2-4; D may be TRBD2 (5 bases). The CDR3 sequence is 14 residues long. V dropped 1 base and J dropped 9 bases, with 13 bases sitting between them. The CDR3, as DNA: TGTGCCAGCAGTTTAGTTGGCGAAGAGGGCATTCAGTACTTC. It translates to CASSLVGEEGIQYF.